This T cell receptor (beta chain) was recovered during a study of Tregs in tolerant kidney transplant recipients. Overall study results and limits: The small number of patients limits these findings pending further validation.

This CDR3 comprises 14 residues. CDR1 is LNHDA, CDR2 SQIVND, per germline (reference sequence). V was cut by 3 bases and J by 0 bases, with 9 bases left in between. On this clone: Its target is not known. From the germline J gene comes the end of the CDR3, since the read stops 3 residues before it.

Data came from immunoSEQ multiplex PCR; TCRdb stores just in-frame clones and leaves some out. In total, the table holds 6,400 or so clones. The nonmyeloablative bone marrow transplants came from related graft donors, with transient mixed chimerism. Material: CD8+ T cells from blood (PBMCs), obtained 12 months after the transplant. This TCR derives from a human patient who received a combined kidney and bone marrow transplant. Some T cells could come from the graft donor. J is TRBJ2-7 and V is TRBV19; maybe TRBD2 (5 bases). CDR3 DNA, as far as it was read: TGTGCCAGTAGTATCGGACTGAGCTCCTACGAG. Translation: CASSIGLSSYE. In full, the CDR3 is CASSIGLSSYEQYF.